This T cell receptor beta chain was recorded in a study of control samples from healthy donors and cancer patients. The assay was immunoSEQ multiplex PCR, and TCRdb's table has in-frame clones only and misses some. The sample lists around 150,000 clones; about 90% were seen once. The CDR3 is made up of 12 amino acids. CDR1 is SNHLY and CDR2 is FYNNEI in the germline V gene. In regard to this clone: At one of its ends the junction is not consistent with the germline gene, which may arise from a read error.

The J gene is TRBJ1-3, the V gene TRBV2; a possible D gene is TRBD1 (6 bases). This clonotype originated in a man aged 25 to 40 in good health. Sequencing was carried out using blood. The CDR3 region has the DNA TGTGCCAGCAGGGAAGGACAGACACGCAAATATTTT. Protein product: CASREGQTRKYF.